This T cell receptor beta chain emerged from a study of cytomegalovirus exposure and HLA in healthy donors (dated by TCRdb to the late 2010s). Concerning the study at large: According to an earlier analysis of several hundred of the donors, about 179 million T cells yielded 117 million unique TCR beta sequences and about 300 Gb of sequence data. An early release covering roughly 640 HLA-typed donors comprised about 310 gigabases of sequencing data and around 80 million unique TCR sequences. Rather than drawing on any new phenotypic data, the later analysis identified candidate immune exposures from TCR beta sequences and the way those sequences occurred across donors. Typing coverage differed by locus: A, B, C, DRB1 and DQB1 were typed in roughly 620-640 donors, DQA1 in around 500, DPA1 in 600 to 610, and DPB1 in 400 to 490. Every discovery cohort repertoire had been produced on one sequencing platform. Roughly five DR-DQ haplotypes were handled as single units for association and clustering because linkage in the cohort was strong. Of the roughly 400 genotyped donors, approximately 83% fell in the genetic ancestry cluster associated with self-reported Caucasian donors. To predict cytomegalovirus infection status, the study combined high-throughput TCR immunosequencing, statistical association of individual TCRs with disease status, and machine learning. The aim of the study was to test whether cataloging public T cell receptors could identify signatures of past pathogen exposure. Both class I and class II loci were covered by HLA typing, at four-digit resolution. To decide whether each TCR beta V gene segment behaved as functional or pseudogenic, an earlier analysis of some 570 of the donors relied on high-throughput TCR beta sequencing. To study patterns of TCR occurrence, a later analysis re-analyzed previously published TCR beta repertoires from more than 550 donors and added high-resolution HLA genotyping. Besides the first cohort of 666 subjects, a separate validation cohort made up of some 110 different subjects was used. The T cell repertoires of under 750 subjects were profiled by immunosequencing and related to cytomegalovirus serostatus. Alongside the repertoire data, information on donor age, sex, ethnicity and CMV serostatus was compiled. Genome-wide SNP genotypes for about 65% of the roughly 670 donors were used in a later genetic analysis, which treated that subset as a discovery cohort. Among some 400 genotyped donors of the cohort, an average of around 250,000 unique TCR beta nucleotide sequences was sequenced per donor, of which about 19% were non-productive.

The paper as a whole reports these results and caveats: In a later analysis, TCR association rates were found to vary across HLA loci, with the most associated TCRs seen for DRB1 alleles and the fewest for HLA-C alleles. A further reported finding was that TCR beta sequences accurately predicted the HLA-A and HLA-B alleles for most subjects in the first cohort. A group of highly shared sequence variants was considered likely to be a technical artifact of the sequencing pipeline. A later analysis found that HLA-associated TCR beta chains were more clonally expanded and had lower generation probabilities than equally common non-associated chains. Presence/absence analyses assumed roughly uniform sequencing depth across donors, an assumption that may not hold. Compared with the approximately 600-donor mean, donors in an Asian-associated ancestry cluster had fewer N-insertions in productive TCRs, according to a later genetic analysis. Specific HLA alleles were associated with roughly 16,000 TCR beta sequences at a false discovery rate of 0.05 in a later analysis. An association between a missense DCLRE1C variant and V-gene and J-gene trimming of TCR beta chains was found in a later genetic analysis and replicated in an independent cohort. Because the 87-base-pair reads could not distinguish some IMGT-functional V segments, including TRBV6-2 and TRBV6-3, those segments were excluded. In a later analysis, several top co-occurrence clusters were reported to appear linked to parvovirus B19, influenza, CMV and Epstein-Barr virus. Cytomegalovirus status was reported to be diagnosed by the classifier with high specificity and sensitivity in both the original and validation cohorts. HLA typing was unavailable for some donors at each locus, so association tests used only the typed subset. Broadly in line with IMGT annotations, most TCR beta V segments showed up in productive rearrangements about 87% or about 30% of the time in an earlier analysis of several hundred of the donors. Immune exposure information for the cohort was limited to CMV serostatus. Across donors, most TCR sequences were observed very rarely, whereas some public TCRs were present in many individuals. The authors suggested that the approach could potentially be extended to other disease states and immunological phenotypes. This cohort had only TCR beta chains sequenced, and the lack of alpha or paired-chain data limited which features could be detected. Most CMV-associated TCR beta chains appeared to be HLA-restricted in a later analysis, and the HLA associations seemed to be driven largely by CMV exposure. A few of the identified cytomegalovirus-associated TCR beta chains were confirmed in vitro to be specific for cytomegalovirus antigens. When HLA alleles, especially DR and DQ, strongly co-occurred, TCR associations were difficult to assign to individual alleles. The earlier analysis of nearly 600 of the donors excluded seventeen rarely observed V segments, including chromosome 9 orphons, because counts were too low. In the study, 150 to 200 TCR beta chains were listed as associated with cytomegalovirus. Correlated functional status among segregating V segments might be attributable to linkage disequilibrium, but an unknown experimental factor could not be ruled out.

Libraries were made using the immunoSEQ multiplex PCR assay. The multiplex PCR relied on a mix of 60 forward primers for TCR Vbeta segments and 13 reverse primers for TCR Jbeta segments. A multiplex PCR assay on genomic DNA amplified the CDR3 region of rearranged TCR beta genes. On the Illumina HiSeq System, the amplified TCR beta libraries were sequenced as 87-base-pair reads. In the authors' own workflow: A later analysis tallied around 82 million unique TCR beta chains across the approximately 670 repertoires, and some 12 million of those chains were shared by two or more donors. To remove PCR and sequencing errors, raw reads were error-corrected and collapsed into unique sequences using a nearest-neighbor algorithm that merged closely related sequences. Alignment of CDR3 sequences to IMGT reference sequences was used to assign V, D and J gene segments. For a sequence to be retained, a match of at least six nucleotides to both a V gene segment and a J gene segment was required. A rearrangement was called productive if the CDR3 had no stop codons and remained in frame with V and J, and every other rearrangement was called non-productive. Following IMGT convention, CDR3 was defined as the stretch from the second conserved V-encoded cysteine to the conserved J-encoded phenylalanine. The earlier analysis of 500 to 650 of the donors excluded any sequence lacking an unambiguous match to a single V gene segment. In an earlier analysis of 587 of the donors, V segments were called functional above 56.7% productive rearrangements and were called segregating when the between-donor standard deviation exceeded 5%. To diagnose cytomegalovirus status from the catalog of TCR beta chain sequences, a statistical classification framework was built. A later analysis assigned V and J genes by comparing TCR nucleotide sequences with IMGT/GENE-DB human TR gene sequences. In a later analysis, CDR3 sequences and most-parsimonious VDJ recombination scenarios were assigned using the TCRdist pipeline. In a later analysis, each TCR beta chain was defined by its CDR3 amino acid sequence together with its V-gene family, and reads lacking a unique V-gene family were excluded. A later analysis removed 500 to 600 highly shared, low-generation-probability nucleotide sequences to deal with suspected cross-contamination and a sequencing artifact. In a later analysis, a clonal expansion index was calculated for each public chain from normalized within-repertoire ranks of inferred template counts. Generation probabilities in a later analysis came from a VDJ recombination model fitted to out-of-frame rearrangements, and those results were checked against IGoR. In a later analysis, hypergeometric tests were used to score TCR-TCR, TCR-HLA and TCR-CMV co-occurrence, with a repertoire-size bias correction applied to TCR pairs. To estimate false discovery rates, a later analysis permuted the HLA or CMV assignments 20 times. A later analysis grouped co-occurring TCRs with DBSCAN, adding TCRdist sequence similarity when clustering within HLA-allele-positive subsets. Repertoires with fewer than 30,000 or more than 120,000 public chains were left out of co-occurrence clustering, as were five repertoires with anomalous nucleotide sharing. TCRdb retrieved this table from immuneACCESS and kept in-frame rearrangements only. Not all clones are present; in checked studies, unresolved V genes account for under half, and no reason is known for the remainder. V, J and clone size derive from that table, while D and trimming were established from the DNA sequence. The sample contains about 130,000 clones, about 81% of them found a single time. The ten biggest clones cover approximately 1% of the sample.

In total, roughly 670 healthy bone marrow donors made up the cohort. At the time of sampling, all cohort members were nominally healthy, though unrecorded immune exposures were likely present. The donor was CMV seronegative and belonged to the group of 350 to 400 seronegative cohort members. Every donor gave a peripheral blood sample, and the peripheral blood mononuclear cells from that sample were used for TCR beta sequencing. Genomic DNA extraction from the blood cell samples was performed with the Qiagen DNeasy Blood Extraction Kit. As regards this clone: There is no known antigen for this receptor. No qualities accompany the bases; no much larger clone lies one base away.

Germline trimming amounts to 4 bases on V and 5 bases on J, with 6 as the count of junction bases outside the gene matches. Reading the germline V gene gives CDR1 SGHRS and CDR2 YFSETQ. From its cysteine to its phenylalanine, the CDR3 spans 15 amino acids. The sequence is cut down to CDR3 DNA, 45 bases in frame from base 1. The chain was built from TRBV5-1 and TRBJ2-5, and 12 junction bases match TRBD1. The sequence came from a woman aged 30 to 39 in good health and CMV-seronegative. Sequences were obtained from PBMCs. The CDR3 protein: CASSVGTGGAETQYF. In nucleotides, the sequence is TGCGCCAGCAGCGTAGGGACAGGGGGCGCTGAGACCCAGTACTTC.